This T cell receptor beta chain emerged from a study of blood T cell repertoires in COVID-19. The table came from immunoSEQ multiplex PCR; TCRdb's copy has only in-frame clones and leaves some out. The sample shows 75,000 to 95,000 clones, approximately 78% of them seen only once. Germline loops: CDR1 SGHDT, CDR2 YYEEEE. This CDR3 contains 12 residues. Between the trimmed V and J ends, which lost 0 bases and 7 bases, there was a span of 7 bases. The rearrangement uses TRBV5-6 and TRBJ1-1; tentative D call: TRBD1 (6 bases). The sequenced sample was peripheral blood. The origin of this receptor is a man between 60 and 75 years old with COVID-19, enrolled during active disease. In nucleotides, the CDR3 is TGTGCCAGCAGCTTGGAGACAGGTGAAGCTTTCTTT. Residues: CASSLETGEAFF.